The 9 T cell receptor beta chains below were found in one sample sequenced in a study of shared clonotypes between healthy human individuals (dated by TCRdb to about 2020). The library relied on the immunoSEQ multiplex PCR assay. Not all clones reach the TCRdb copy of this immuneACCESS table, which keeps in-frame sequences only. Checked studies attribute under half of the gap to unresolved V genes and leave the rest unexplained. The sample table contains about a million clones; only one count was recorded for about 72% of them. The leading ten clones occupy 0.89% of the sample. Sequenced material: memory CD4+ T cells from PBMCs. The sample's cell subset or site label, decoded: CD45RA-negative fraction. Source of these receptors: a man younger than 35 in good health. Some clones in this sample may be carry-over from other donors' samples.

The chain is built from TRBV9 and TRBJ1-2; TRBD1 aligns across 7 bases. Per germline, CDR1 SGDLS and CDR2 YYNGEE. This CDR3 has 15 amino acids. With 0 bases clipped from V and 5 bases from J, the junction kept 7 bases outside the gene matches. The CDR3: CASSVEGAQGYGYTF. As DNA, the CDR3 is TGTGCCAGCAGCGTAGAGGGGGCTCAGGGGTATGGCTACACCTTC. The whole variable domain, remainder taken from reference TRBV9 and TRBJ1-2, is DSGVTQTPKHLITATGQRVTLRCSPRSGDLSVYWYQQSLDQGLQFLIQYYNGEERAKGNILERFSAQQFPDLHSELNLSSLELGDSALYFCASSVEGAQGYGYTFGSGTRLTVV.

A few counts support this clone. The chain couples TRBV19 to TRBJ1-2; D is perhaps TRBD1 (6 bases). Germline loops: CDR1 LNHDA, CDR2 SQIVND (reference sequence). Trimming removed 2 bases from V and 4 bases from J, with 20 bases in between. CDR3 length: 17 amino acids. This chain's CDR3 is CASSIPLPGHRIYGYTF. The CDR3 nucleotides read TGTGCCAGTAGTATACCTCTGCCGGGACACCGAATCTATGGCTACACCTTC.

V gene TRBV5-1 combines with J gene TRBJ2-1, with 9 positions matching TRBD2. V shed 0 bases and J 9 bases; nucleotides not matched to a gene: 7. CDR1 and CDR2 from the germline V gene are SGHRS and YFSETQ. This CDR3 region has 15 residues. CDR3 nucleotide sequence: TGCGCCAGCAGCTTGGGACTAGCGGACCTCGGTGAGCAGTTCTTC. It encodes CASSLGLADLGEQFF.

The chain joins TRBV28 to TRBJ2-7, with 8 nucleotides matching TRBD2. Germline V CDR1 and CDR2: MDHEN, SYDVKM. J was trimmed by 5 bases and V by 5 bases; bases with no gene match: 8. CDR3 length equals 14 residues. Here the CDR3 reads CASSTPAGGDEQYF. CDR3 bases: TGTGCCAGCAGTACCCCCGCGGGAGGCGACGAGCAGTACTTC. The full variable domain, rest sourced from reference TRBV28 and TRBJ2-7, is DVKVTQSSRYLVKRTGEKVFLECVQDMDHENMFWYRQDPGLGLRLIYFSYDVKMKEKGDIPEGYSVSREKKERFSLILESASTNQTSMYLCASSTPAGGDEQYFGPGTRLTVT.

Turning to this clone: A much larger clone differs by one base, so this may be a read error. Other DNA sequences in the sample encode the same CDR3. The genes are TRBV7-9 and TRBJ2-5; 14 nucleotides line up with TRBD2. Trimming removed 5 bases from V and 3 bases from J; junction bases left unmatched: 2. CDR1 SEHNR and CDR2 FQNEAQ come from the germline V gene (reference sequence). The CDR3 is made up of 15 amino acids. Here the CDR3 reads CASSPGLAGEETQYF. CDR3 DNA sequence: TGTGCCAGCAGCCCGGGACTAGCGGGAGAAGAGACCCAGTACTTC. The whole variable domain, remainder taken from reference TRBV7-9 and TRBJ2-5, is DTGVSQNPRHKITKRGQNVTFRCDPISEHNRLYWYRQTLGQGPEFLTYFQNEAQLEKSRLLSDRFSAERPKGSFSTLEIQRTEQGDSAMYLCASSPGLAGEETQYFGPGTRLLVL.

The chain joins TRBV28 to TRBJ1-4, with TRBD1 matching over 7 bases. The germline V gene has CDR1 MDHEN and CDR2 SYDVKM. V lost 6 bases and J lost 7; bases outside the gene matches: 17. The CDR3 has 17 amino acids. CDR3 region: CASRFKTPGQWGEKLFF. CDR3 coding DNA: TGTGCCAGCAGGTTTAAAACTCCGGGACAGTGGGGTGAAAAACTGTTTTTT.

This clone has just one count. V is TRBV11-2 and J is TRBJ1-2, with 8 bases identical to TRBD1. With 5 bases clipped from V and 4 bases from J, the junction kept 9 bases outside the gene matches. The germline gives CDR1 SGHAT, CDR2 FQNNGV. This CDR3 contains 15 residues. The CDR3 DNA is TGTGCCAGCAGCCGCCTAGGACAGGGTCCCTATGGCTACACCTTC. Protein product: CASSRLGQGPYGYTF.

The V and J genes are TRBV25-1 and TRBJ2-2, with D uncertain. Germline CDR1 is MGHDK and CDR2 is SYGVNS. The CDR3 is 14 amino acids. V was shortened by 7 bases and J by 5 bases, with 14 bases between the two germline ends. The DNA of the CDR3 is TGTGCCAGCATCGGGCCACCCCGAACCGGGGAGCTGTTTTTT. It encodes CASIGPPRTGELFF.

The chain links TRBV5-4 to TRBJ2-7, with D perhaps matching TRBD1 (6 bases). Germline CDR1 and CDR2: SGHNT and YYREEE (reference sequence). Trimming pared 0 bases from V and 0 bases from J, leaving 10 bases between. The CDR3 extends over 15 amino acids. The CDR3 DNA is TGTGCCAGCAGCTTGGAGGGGGAACTCTCCTACGAGCAGTACTTC. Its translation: CASSLEGELSYEQYF.